These T cell receptor beta chains were read from a single sample in a study of early T cells in non-severe SARS-CoV-2 infection. Using its own MiXCR run on the 5' RACE reads, TCRdb lists one record per CDR3 protein. Here the sample spans about 64,000 distinct CDR3 sequences, over 9% being singletons. The specimen comprised whole blood, sampled at baseline. Receptor source: an adult who was a healthcare worker with PCR-confirmed SARS-CoV-2 infection or an uninfected control (not recorded which). The CDR3 runs from the conserved cysteine through the conserved F or W. A D gene is named only where the DNA matches it firmly. A row's size may be missing; if present it is once, few, many or a size class.

J: TRBJ1-2; size: few; D: TRBD1; V: TRBV20-1; DNA: TGCAGTCCGTATCTGACAGGGGAGCACTATGGCTACACCTTC; CDR3: CSPYLTGEHYGYTF
J: TRBJ2-3; size: -; D: -; V: TRBV6-1; DNA: TGTGCCAGCAGTGAACCTCTTGTGGCAGATACGCAGTATTTT; CDR3: CASSEPLVADTQYF
J: TRBJ2-1; size: few; D: -; V: TRBV10-2; DNA: TGCGCCAGCAGCGGGTCCAATGAGCAGTTCTTC; CDR3: CASSGSNEQFF
J: TRBJ2-5; size: many; D: TRBD2; V: TRBV25-1; DNA: TGTGCCAGCGAGCTAGCGGGGGGGGAGACCCAGTACTTC; CDR3: CASELAGGETQYF
J: TRBJ2-3; size: many; D: TRBD2; V: TRBV20-1; DNA: TGCAGTGCTAGTCCTTTAGCGGGGGGCCCCGGGAGGGGAGCCGGCACAGATACGCAGTATTTT; CDR3: CSASPLAGGPGRGAGTDTQYF
J: TRBJ1-3; size: -; D: TRBD1; V: TRBV12-3/TRBV12-4; DNA: TGTGCCAGCAGATTACAGGGGGCGGCTGGAAACACCATATATTTT; CDR3: CASRLQGAAGNTIYF
J: TRBJ2-5; size: few; D: -; V: TRBV13; DNA: TGTGCCAGCAGAAAAAGACTTGGCGGACGCAGTGGAGAGACCCAGTACTTC; CDR3: CASRKRLGGRSGETQYF
J: TRBJ2-7; size: few; D: TRBD1; V: TRBV5-1; DNA: TGCGCCAGCAGCTTGGGAGGACAGGGATTGGACGAGCAGTACTTC; CDR3: CASSLGGQGLDEQYF
J: TRBJ1-6; size: few; D: -; V: TRBV7-2; DNA: TGTGCCAGCAGCTTACGTTTGGGGCTTCGGTCACCCCTCCACTTT; CDR3: CASSLRLGLRSPLHF
J: TRBJ2-3; size: few; D: TRBD2; V: TRBV6-1; DNA: TGTGCCAGCAGTGAAGCTTTTAGCGGGGGACCCACAGATACGCAGTATTTT; CDR3: CASSEAFSGGPTDTQYF
J: TRBJ1-2; size: -; D: -; V: TRBV25-1; DNA: TGTGCCAGCAGTCACAGTTTTGGCTACACCTTC; CDR3: CASSHSFGYTF
J: TRBJ2-2; size: many; D: -; V: TRBV2; DNA: TGTGCCAGCCGACCGAACACCGGGGAGCTGTTTTTT; CDR3: CASRPNTGELFF
J: TRBJ2-7; size: -; D: -; V: TRBV11-2; DNA: TGTGCCAGCAGCTTACGGCGGGCGTCTGGGTCCTACGAGCAGTACTTC; CDR3: CASSLRRASGSYEQYF
J: TRBJ2-6; size: once; D: -; V: TRBV9; DNA: TGTGCCAACAGCGTAGGTAGCCAGGCTGGGGCCAACGTCCTGACTTTC; CDR3: CANSVGSQAGANVLTF
J: TRBJ1-6; size: -; D: -; V: TRBV12-5; DNA: TGTGCTAGTGGTTTGGGAGGGGGCTCCTATAATTCACCCCTCCACTTT; CDR3: CASGLGGGSYNSPLHF
J: TRBJ2-4; size: many; D: -; V: TRBV6-1; DNA: TGTGCCAGCTCCCCTTCGACGGGGACCAGCATTCAGTACTTC; CDR3: CASSPSTGTSIQYF
J: TRBJ2-3; size: -; D: -; V: TRBV7-6; DNA: TGTGCCAGCAGCTTAGAATGGGGCCCCACAGATACGCAGTATTTT; CDR3: CASSLEWGPTDTQYF
J: TRBJ2-1; size: -; D: -; V: TRBV18; DNA: TGTGCCAGCTCGGGGCAGCGGAGCTCCTACAATGAGCAGTTCTTC; CDR3: CASSGQRSSYNEQFF
J: TRBJ1-6; size: many; D: -; V: TRBV7-9; DNA: TGTGCCAGCAGCTCCGACGGCCCCGAGGGGAGATCACCCCTCCACTTT; CDR3: CASSSDGPEGRSPLHF
J: TRBJ1-1; size: -; D: -; V: TRBV4-3; DNA: TGCGCCAGCAGCGCACAGGAGAACACTGAAGCTTTCTTT; CDR3: CASSAQENTEAFF
J: TRBJ2-7; size: -; D: TRBD1; V: TRBV9; DNA: TGTGCCAGCAGCGTATGCCGGGACAGGGCCTGCGAGCAGTACTTC; CDR3: CASSVCRDRACEQYF
J: TRBJ1-1; size: -; D: TRBD1; V: TRBV12-3/TRBV12-4; DNA: TGTGCCAGCACACCTACAGGGGCCCGCGAAGCTTTCTTT; CDR3: CASTPTGAREAFF
J: TRBJ2-3; size: -; D: TRBD2; V: TRBV28; DNA: TGTGCCAGCAGTCCCGGGACTAGCGGGGCTAGCACAGATACGCAGTATTTT; CDR3: CASSPGTSGASTDTQYF
J: TRBJ1-3; size: -; D: -; V: TRBV7-8; DNA: TGTGCCAGCAGCTTAGTAGGAGGATCCTCTGGAAACACCATATATTTT; CDR3: CASSLVGGSSGNTIYF